This T cell receptor (beta chain) was profiled in a study of cytomegalovirus exposure and HLA in healthy donors. V lost 4 bases to trimming and J lost 3 bases, with 10 bases between them. The CDR3 contains 14 residues. CDR1 and CDR2 from the germline V gene are MNHEY and SVGAGI. Notes on the study in general: Researchers reported that a few CMV-associated chains were confirmed in vitro as CMV antigen-specific. Cytomegalovirus association was assigned to more than 150 TCR beta chains.

As concerns this clone: The antigen is undetermined.

Profiled with immunoSEQ multiplex PCR; TCRdb holds only in-frame clones, not every one. The sample gives 150,000 to 200,000 clones, 75% to 90% of which show up once; roughly 7.5% is in the top ten. The donors formed part of the roughly 110-subject validation cohort, distinct from the roughly 730-subject first cohort. Sequencing was done on a sample of PBMCs. This sequence was found in a man between 18 and 35 years old in good health and CMV-seropositive. The chain carries TRBV6-5 and TRBJ1-3; D is uncertain. DNA for the CDR3: TGTGCCAGCAGTTCTAGACGGAATGGAAACACCATATATTTT. This codes for CASSSRRNGNTIYF.